The 21 T cell receptor beta chains reported below all come from one sample, sequenced in a study of identical twins. From the 5' RACE reads, TCRdb called clonotypes with MiXCR, one entry per CDR3 protein. The top ten clones hold 8% to 9.5% of a sample with a few hundred thousand distinct CDR3 sequences, roughly 9% of them seen once. Source material: naive T cells sorted from blood. Receptors originate from a woman aged 45 to 65 in good health.

J is TRBJ2-7 and V is TRBV29-1; perhaps TRBD2 as D (6 bases). The CDR3 sequence is 13 residues long. Looked up from germline, CDR1 is SQVTM and CDR2 is ANQGSEA. The V end lost 6 bases, the J end lost 4 bases, and 16 bases lay between the germline ends. CDR3 nucleotides: TGCAGCGTCTCCGGACTAACGGGGTACGAGCAGTACTTC. Translating it yields CSVSGLTGYEQYF.

Many counts were recorded for this clonotype. This chain joins TRBV7-2 and TRBJ1-2, with TRBD1 identical over 9 bases. This CDR3 is 15 amino acids long. The junction had 2 bases not matched to a gene; V was cut back by 1 base and J by 2 bases. Germline loops: CDR1 SGHTA, CDR2 FQGNSA. The CDR3 nucleotides read TGTGCCAGCAGCTTAGAAGGGACAGGGAACTATGGCTACACCTTC. Translation gives CASSLEGTGNYGYTF. The full variable domain, in which reference TRBV7-2 and TRBJ1-2 provide the parts outside the CDR3, is GAGVSQSPSNKVTEKGKDVELRCDPISGHTALYWYRQSLGQGLEFLIYFQGNSAPDKSGLPSDRFSAERTGGSVSTLTIQRTQQEDSAVYLCASSLEGTGNYGYTFGSGTRLTVV.

This clonotype was seen at least ten times. V usage is TRBV4-1 and J usage is TRBJ2-1; TRBD2 agrees at 11 bases. The CDR3 sequence is 20 residues long. Trimming removed 1 base from V and 9 bases from J; junction bases left unmatched: 20. Germline values: CDR1 MGHRA, CDR2 YSYEKL. CDR3 in DNA: TGCGCCAGCAGCCAAGCTGAGTGGGGAATTAGCGGGAGGGCCGGGACTGAGCAGTTCTTC. It yields the protein CASSQAEWGISGRAGTEQFF.

This clonotype was seen repeatedly, ten times or more. The gene calls are TRBV20-1 and TRBJ1-4; D unresolved. Germline V lookup: CDR1 DFQATT, CDR2 SNEGSKA (reference sequence). This CDR3 region has 12 residues. With 5 bases removed from V and 8 bases from J, the gap between germline ends came to 12 bases. The CDR3 region is CSAALVGEKLFF. Here the CDR3 DNA reads TGCAGTGCTGCCCTAGTCGGGGAAAAACTGTTTTTT.

This sequence joins TRBV4-1 and TRBJ2-5; tentatively, D is TRBD2 (7 bases). V was shortened by 0 bases and J by 3 bases, with 14 bases between the two germline ends. Germline assignment: CDR1 MGHRA and CDR2 YSYEKL. There are 16 residues in the CDR3. The CDR3 DNA follows: TGCGCCAGCAGCCAAGATAGGGGGGGGGGAGAAGAGACCCAGTACTTC. Its protein product is CASSQDRGGGEETQYF.

This clonotype was counted a few times. This sequence joins TRBV2 and TRBJ2-1, with D perhaps matching TRBD1 (6 bases). V lost 5 bases and J 9 bases, leaving 8 bases between the germline ends. The CDR3 contains 11 residues. Germline CDR1 SNHLY, CDR2 FYNNEI. The CDR3 DNA reads TGTGCCAGCAGTCCACAGGGTGAGCAGTTCTTC. This gives the protein CASSPQGEQFF.

This clonotype was counted at least ten times. The J gene is TRBJ2-1, the V gene TRBV6-5; possible D gene TRBD2, 5 bases. Trimming left V 0 bases short and J 8 bases short, with 17 bases between. The CDR3 loop spans 16 amino acids. Germline CDR1 is MNHEY and CDR2 is SVGAGI. The CDR3 loop is CASSYSRFDYTDEQFF. CDR3 sequence (DNA): TGTGCCAGCAGTTACTCGAGATTCGACTATACCGATGAGCAGTTCTTC.

This clonotype has a count of ten or more. The genes are TRBV20-1 and TRBJ1-2; D is unclear. V was cut by 1 base and J by 6 bases, with 12 bases left in between. The CDR3 runs 13 residues. Germline CDR1 reads DFQATT; CDR2 reads SNEGSKA (reference sequence). The CDR3 DNA reads as TGCAGTGCTAGAGTAAAACTCAATAATGGCTACACCTTC. Its translation is CSARVKLNNGYTF.

Remarks on this clonotype: With a much larger clone just one base away, this may be a read error. The J gene is TRBJ2-3, the V gene TRBV12-3 or TRBV12-4; 8 positions agree with TRBD2. This CDR3 is 18 amino acids long. The V segment lost 11 bases and the J segment 4 bases; nucleotides outside the gene matches: 23. CDR3 in DNA: TGTGCCTGCACCCCCTCGGGGGCCGGGGGACTAGTCCCAGATACGCAGTATTTT. Protein product: CACTPSGAGGLVPDTQYF.

The chain employs TRBV19 and TRBJ1-3; D gene unclear. This CDR3 has 16 amino acids. CDR1 is LNHDA and CDR2 is SQIVND in the germline V gene (reference sequence). V was cut by 4 bases and J by 0 bases, with 13 bases left in between. CDR3 residues: CASSTTRADSGNTIYF. DNA of the CDR3: TGTGCCAGTAGTACCACGAGGGCGGACTCTGGAAACACCATATATTTT. Together with reference TRBV19 and TRBJ1-3, the CDR3 gives the full variable domain: DGGITQSPKYLFRKEGQNVTLSCEQNLNHDAMYWYRQDPGQGLRLIYYSQIVNDFQKGDIAEGYSVSREKKESFPLTVTSAQKNPTAFYLCASSTTRADSGNTIYFGEGSWLTVV.

This clonotype was counted a few times. This sequence joins TRBV12-3 or TRBV12-4 and TRBJ1-2; TRBD1 might be the D (5 bases). V lost 1 base and J 0 bases, leaving 9 bases between the germline ends. The CDR3 sequence is 15 residues long. CDR3 sequence reads: CASSLVGQANYGYTF. The CDR3 bases are TGTGCCAGCAGTTTAGTAGGACAAGCTAACTATGGCTACACCTTC.

Only a few counts were recorded for this clonotype. The chain recombines TRBV9 with TRBJ2-1, with a weak D call TRBD1 (6 bases). V lost 0 bases and J 5 bases, leaving 12 bases between the germline ends. The CDR3 is 15 residues long. Germline V gene lookup returns CDR1 SGDLS and CDR2 YYNGEE. CDR3 loop: CASSVALDSHNEQFF. CDR3 in DNA: TGTGCCAGCAGCGTAGCCCTGGACAGCCACAATGAGCAGTTCTTC.

This clonotype occurred many times. The chain recombines TRBV12-3 or TRBV12-4 with TRBJ2-3, with D possibly being TRBD2 (6 bases). The CDR3 contains 13 residues. Trimming cost V 2 bases and J 5 bases, with 8 bases left between them. CDR3 sequence (DNA): TGTGCCAGCAGTTTACCGGGAGTAGATACGCAGTATTTT. It encodes CASSLPGVDTQYF.

V usage is TRBV12-3 or TRBV12-4 and J usage is TRBJ1-6; D is possibly TRBD1 (6 bases). This CDR3 has 14 residues. Trimming removed 7 bases at V and 8 bases at J, with 15 bases between. This CDR3 is CASTPTGRYSPLHF. The DNA for the CDR3 is TGTGCCAGCACCCCTACAGGGAGGTATTCACCCCTCCACTTT.

The rearrangement links TRBV2 to TRBJ1-1; weak D call: TRBD1 (5 bases). CDR3 size: 15 residues. Germline V gene lookup returns CDR1 SNHLY and CDR2 FYNNEI. V lost 7 bases and J lost 1, with 16 bases in between. CDR3 nucleotide sequence: TGTGCCAGCATTTGGCAGGGAGGTACGAACACTGAAGCTTTCTTT. Encoded protein: CASIWQGGTNTEAFF.

The chain joins TRBV20-1 to TRBJ2-1, with D hard to call. Germline V gives CDR1 DFQATT, CDR2 SNEGSKA (reference sequence). V lost 6 bases and J 3 bases, leaving 9 bases between the germline ends. This CDR3 has 12 residues. CDR3 in DNA: TGCAGTGCGAGGCCAGACTACAATGAGCAGTTCTTC. The encoded protein is CSARPDYNEQFF.

In its sample, this clonotype was seen many times. CDR3 coding DNA: TGTGCCAGCAGTTTACGAGTGACAGGGAGAGATCAGCCCCAGCATTTT. This sequence encodes CASSLRVTGRDQPQHF. The chain links TRBV12-3 or TRBV12-4 to TRBJ1-5; TRBD1 matches at 7 bases. The CDR3 runs to 16 residues. After removal of 2 bases from V and 5 bases from J, the junction contained 9 bases not matched to a gene.

This clonotype has at least ten counts. This sequence joins TRBV5-1 and TRBJ2-5; D is ambiguous. With 5 bases removed from V and 4 bases from J, the gap between germline ends came to 15 bases. This CDR3 contains 14 residues. Germline CDR1 reads SGHRS; CDR2 reads YFSETQ. The CDR3 here is CASSVEPRTETQYF. Here the CDR3 DNA reads TGCGCCAGCAGTGTGGAGCCTCGGACAGAGACCCAGTACTTC.

This clonotype was counted many times. V is TRBV12-3 or TRBV12-4 and J is TRBJ2-7; maybe TRBD1 (5 bases). Trimming cost V 4 bases and J 9 bases, with 10 bases left between them. CDR3 length equals 11 residues. CDR3 DNA: TGTGCCAGCAGTTACCGTGGGGCGCAGTACTTC. Protein: CASSYRGAQYF.

The chain couples TRBV2 to TRBJ2-5; a weak D match, TRBD1 (5 bases). Germline V gives CDR1 SNHLY, CDR2 FYNNEI. The V and J ends lost 6 bases and 5 bases respectively, with 16 bases between them. The CDR3 covers 14 residues. The CDR3 region is CASRSGDSWETQYF. The CDR3 DNA reads TGTGCCAGCAGATCCGGAGACAGTTGGGAGACCCAGTACTTC.

The table lists this clonotype with a few counts. The chain combines TRBV13 with TRBJ2-3, with D possibly being TRBD2 (6 bases). CDR3 length: 15 amino acids. Trimming took off 8 bases at V and 3 bases at J, with 18 bases between the two ends. The germline V gene encodes CDR1 PRHDT and CDR2 FYEKMQ (reference sequence). CDR3 nucleotides: TGTGCCAGCGGGAACGGGGGAGGTAGAACAGATACGCAGTATTTT. It codes for CASGNGGGRTDTQYF. Together with reference TRBV13 and TRBJ2-3, the CDR3 gives the full variable domain: AAGVIQSPRHLIKEKRETATLKCYPIPRHDTVYWYQQGPGQDPQFLISFYEKMQSDKGSIPDRFSAQQFSDYHSELNMSSLELGDSALYFCASGNGGGRTDTQYFGPGTRLTVL.